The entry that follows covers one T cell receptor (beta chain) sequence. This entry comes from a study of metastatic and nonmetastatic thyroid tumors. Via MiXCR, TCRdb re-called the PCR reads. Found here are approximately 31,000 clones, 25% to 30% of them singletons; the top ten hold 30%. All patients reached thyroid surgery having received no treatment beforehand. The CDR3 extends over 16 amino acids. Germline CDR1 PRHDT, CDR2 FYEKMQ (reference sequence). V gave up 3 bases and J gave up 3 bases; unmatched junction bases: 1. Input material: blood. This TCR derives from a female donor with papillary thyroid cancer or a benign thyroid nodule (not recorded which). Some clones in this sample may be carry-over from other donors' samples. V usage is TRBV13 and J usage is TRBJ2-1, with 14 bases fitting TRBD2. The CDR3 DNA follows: TGTGCCAGCAGCTTGACTAGCGGGAGGGTCTACAATGAGCAGTTCTTC. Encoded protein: CASSLTSGRVYNEQFF.